A selection of T cell receptor beta chains follows, all from one sample in a study of siplizumab effects on memory and regulatory T cells. This table comes from immunoSEQ multiplex PCR, and its TCRdb copy is limited to in-frame clones, with some not included. The table has about 110,000 clones, about 91% seen once; the top ten hold about 0.78%. The sample comprised Tregs sorted from blood. The source is a human donor in good health. Both conserved end residues are part of each CDR3. The D gene is left open where the match is weak. A clone size is listed for some rows: how often the clone was seen (once, few, many), or a class if it is expanded.

V gene	J gene	clone size	D gene	CDR3 protein	CDR3 DNA
TRBV5-4	TRBJ2-7	-	-	CASSLLGTKRIYEQYF	TGTGCCAGCAGCTTGTTGGGGACCAAGAGAATCTACGAGCAGTACTTC
TRBV18	TRBJ2-7	few	TRBD2	CASSTSGPSYEQYF	TGTGCCAGCTCGACTAGCGGGCCTTCCTACGAGCAGTACTTC
TRBV19	TRBJ1-6	-	-	CASKHRASPLHF	TGTGCCAGTAAGCACAGGGCTTCACCCCTCCACTTT
TRBV27	TRBJ2-4	-	-	CASSLRGIALAKNIQYF	TGTGCCAGCAGTTTACGGGGAATAGCTCTAGCCAAAAACATTCAGTACTTC
TRBV7-9	TRBJ2-7	-	-	CASSPTNGNEQYF	TGTGCCAGCAGCCCAACCAACGGTAACGAGCAGTACTTC
TRBV7-9	TRBJ1-1	-	-	CASSLQADPRTEAFF	TGTGCCAGCAGCTTACAGGCAGACCCCCGCACTGAAGCTTTCTTT
TRBV7-3	TRBJ1-1	-	-	CASSPFPNGRRTEAFF	TGTGCCAGCAGCCCATTCCCGAACGGACGGAGGACTGAAGCTTTCTTT
TRBV5-6	TRBJ2-7	-	-	CASSSWRSGSSYEQYF	TGTGCCAGCAGCTCCTGGAGGAGCGGGTCCTCCTACGAGCAGTACTTC
TRBV7-9	TRBJ1-1	-	-	CASSVGRLDTEAFF	TGTGCCAGCAGCGTAGGGAGGTTAGACACTGAAGCTTTCTTT
TRBV10-1	TRBJ2-5	-	TRBD2	CASSESRGGAQETQYF	TGCGCCAGCAGTGAGTCTAGGGGAGGGGCCCAAGAGACCCAGTACTTC
TRBV9	TRBJ1-3	-	TRBD1	CASSEGDRDGNTIYF	TGTGCCAGCAGCGAGGGGGACAGGGATGGAAACACCATATATTTT
TRBV18	TRBJ2-2	-	-	CASSPGFLLTGELFF	TGTGCCAGCTCACCAGGGTTTTTACTCACCGGGGAGCTGTTTTTT
TRBV27	TRBJ2-3	-	-	CASRVRRADTQYF	TGTGCCAGCAGAGTTAGGAGGGCAGATACGCAGTATTTT
TRBV7-2	TRBJ2-7	-	-	CASSKQAPGYEQYF	TGTGCCAGCAGCAAACAGGCCCCCGGATACGAGCAGTACTTC
TRBV11-3	TRBJ2-7	-	-	CASSLQGGDEQYF	TGTGCCAGCAGCTTACAGGGGGGAGACGAGCAGTACTTC
TRBV19	TRBJ1-2	-	TRBD1	CASRRTGESYGYTF	TGTGCCAGTAGAAGGACAGGGGAGAGCTATGGCTACACCTTC
TRBV5-1	TRBJ2-7	once	TRBD2	CASSGLAGASEQYF	TGCGCCAGTAGTGGACTAGCGGGAGCGAGCGAGCAGTACTTC
TRBV11-2	TRBJ2-1	-	TRBD2	CASSYGTSGGAKYNEQFF	TGTGCCAGCAGCTATGGGACTAGCGGGGGGGCGAAATACAATGAGCAGTTCTTC
TRBV7-2	TRBJ2-3	-	-	CASSLAPSITDTQYF	TGTGCCAGCAGCTTAGCCCCCAGCATAACAGATACGCAGTATTTT
TRBV6-5	TRBJ1-6	-	-	CASSYGWRQDSPLHF	TGTGCCAGCAGTTATGGCTGGAGGCAGGATTCACCCCTCCACTTT
TRBV30	TRBJ1-4	-	-	CAWSVFGRTNEKLFF	TGTGCCTGGAGTGTTTTCGGCCGAACTAATGAAAAACTGTTTTTT
TRBV5-1	TRBJ1-5	-	-	CASSPGLGQPQHF	TGCGCCAGCAGCCCGGGGCTAGGACAGCCCCAGCATTTT
TRBV6-6	TRBJ2-7	-	-	CASRDWKAYEQYF	TGTGCCAGCAGGGACTGGAAAGCCTACGAGCAGTACTTC
TRBV6-6	TRBJ1-1	-	-	CASSSRPDWTTFF	TGTGCCAGCAGTTCCAGACCCGATTGGACGACTTTCTTT
TRBV5-1	TRBJ2-3	few	-	CASSLGDTQYF	TGCGCCAGCAGCTTGGGAGATACGCAGTATTTT
TRBV7-9	TRBJ2-5	few	-	CASSYQETQYF	TGTGCCAGCAGCTACCAAGAGACCCAGTACTTC
TRBV11-2	TRBJ2-3	-	-	CASSLVRSTDTQYF	TGTGCCAGCAGCTTAGTCAGGAGTACAGATACGCAGTATTTT
TRBV18	TRBJ2-7	-	TRBD2	CASSPGDLAGVEQYF	TGTGCCAGCTCACCAGGTGACCTAGCGGGAGTCGAGCAGTACTTC
TRBV5-1	TRBJ1-5	-	-	CASSLEAGPNNQPQHF	TGCGCCAGCAGCTTGGAGGCAGGGCCAAACAATCAGCCCCAGCATTTT
TRBV6-1	TRBJ2-5	-	-	CASSGAYAETQYF	TGTGCCAGCAGTGGAGCATACGCGGAGACCCAGTACTTC
TRBV4-2	TRBJ2-7	-	TRBD1	CASSQDLPGTGGYYEQYF	TGTGCCAGCAGCCAAGATCTGCCCGGGACAGGGGGTTACTACGAGCAGTACTTC
TRBV27	TRBJ2-3	once	-	CASSLSTVDTQYF	TGTGCCAGCAGTTTAAGTACCGTAGATACGCAGTATTTT
TRBV5-5	TRBJ2-2	once	TRBD1	CASSLGTGGFHGELFF	TGTGCCAGCAGCTTGGGGACAGGGGGCTTTCACGGGGAGCTGTTTTTT
TRBV5-4	TRBJ2-4	-	TRBD1	CASSLEWDRENIQYF	TGTGCCAGCAGCTTGGAATGGGACAGGGAAAACATTCAGTACTTC
TRBV25-1	TRBJ1-2	once	-	CASSDQGVGYGYTF	TGTGCCAGCAGTGATCAGGGCGTGGGCTATGGCTACACCTTC
TRBV18	TRBJ2-5	-	-	CASSPRSGYETQYF	TGTGCCAGCTCACCACGCTCAGGATACGAGACCCAGTACTTC
TRBV15	TRBJ1-1	few	-	CATSRDLGSEAFF	TGTGCCACCAGCAGAGATCTGGGATCTGAAGCTTTCTTT
TRBV18	TRBJ2-3	once	TRBD2	CASSPQASGDTDTQYF	TGTGCCAGCTCACCTCAGGCTAGCGGGGACACAGATACGCAGTATTTT
TRBV18	TRBJ1-1	-	TRBD1	CASFDRGVTEAFF	TGTGCCAGCTTCGACAGGGGGGTAACTGAAGCTTTCTTT